The source of this TCR beta chain is a study of shared clonotypes between healthy human individuals. This table comes from immunoSEQ multiplex PCR, and its TCRdb copy is limited to in-frame clones, with some not included. The sample includes over a million clones, 95% to 99% seen only once; the top ten take 0.45%. J was trimmed by 3 bases and V by 1 base; bases with no gene match: 2. From germline, CDR1 is KGHSH and CDR2 LQKENI. This CDR3 comprises 14 residues. This sequence joins TRBV18 and TRBJ2-5, with 7 bases identical to TRBD1. This clonotype was obtained from a man aged 30-40 years in good health. Sequencing was carried out using naive CD4+ T cells sorted from blood. The subset is: CD45RA+ positively selected. The CDR3 here is CASSPLGTEETQYF. DNA for the CDR3: TGTGCCAGCTCACCACTTGGGACAGAAGAGACCCAGTACTTC. The variable domain in full, with the rest retrieved from reference TRBV18 and TRBJ2-5, is NAGVMQNPRHLVRRRGQEARLRCSPMKGHSHVYWYRQLPEEGLKFMVYLQKENIIDESGMPKERFSAEFPKEGPSILRIQQVVRGDSAAYFCASSPLGTEETQYFGPGTRLLVL.